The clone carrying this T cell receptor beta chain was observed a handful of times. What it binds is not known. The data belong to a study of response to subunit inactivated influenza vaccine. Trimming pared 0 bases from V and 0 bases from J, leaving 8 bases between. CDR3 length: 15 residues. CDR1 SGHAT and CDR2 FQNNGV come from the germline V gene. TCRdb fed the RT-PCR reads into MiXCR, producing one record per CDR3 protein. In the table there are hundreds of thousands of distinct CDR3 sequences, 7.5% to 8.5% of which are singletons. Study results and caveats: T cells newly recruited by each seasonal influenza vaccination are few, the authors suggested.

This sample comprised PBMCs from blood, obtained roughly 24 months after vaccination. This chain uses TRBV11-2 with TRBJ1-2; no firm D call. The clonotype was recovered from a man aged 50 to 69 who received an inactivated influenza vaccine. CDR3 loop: CASSLDWAPNYGYTF. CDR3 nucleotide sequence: TGTGCCAGCAGCTTAGATTGGGCGCCTAACTATGGCTACACCTTC. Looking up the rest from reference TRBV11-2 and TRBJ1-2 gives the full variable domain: EAGVAQSPRYKIIEKRQSVAFWCNPISGHATLYWYQQILGQGPKLLIQFQNNGVVDDSQLPKDRFSAERLKGVDSTLKIQPAKLEDSAVYLCASSLDWAPNYGYTFGSGTRLTVV.